The 28 T cell receptor beta chains listed next were all sequenced from one sample in a study of shared T cell receptors in the human thymus. Data came from immunoSEQ multiplex PCR; TCRdb stores just in-frame clones and leaves some out. There are approximately 490,000 clones in the sample; around 82% occur only once, and around 0.013% lies in the top ten. This sample was shared with a second study, whose subject was human thymus T cells.

Sequencing was carried out using thymocytes. The receptors come from a boy less than two years old with a congenital heart defect.

The CDR3, as DNA: TGTGCCAGCGCGGAGGGGGCAGACACTGAAGCTTTCTTT. This sequence encodes CASAEGADTEAFF. V is TRBV14 and J is TRBJ1-1; 7 nucleotides align to TRBD1. Trimming removed 8 bases from V and 3 bases from J; junction bases left unmatched: 6. The CDR3 has 13 amino acids. Germline V gene sequence: CDR1 SGHDN, CDR2 FVKESK.

The rearrangement links TRBV5-6 to TRBJ2-2, with 12 bases aligning to TRBD2. There are 17 residues in the CDR3. CDR1 is SGHDT, CDR2 YYEEEE, per germline. Germline trimming cut 2 bases from V and 3 bases from J; bases unmatched to any gene: 5. CDR3 in amino acids: CASSLGLAGNYTGELFF. CDR3 DNA sequence: TGTGCCAGCAGCTTAGGACTAGCGGGAAACTACACCGGGGAGCTGTTTTTT.

This clone showed up just a few times. The CDR3 region has the DNA TGTGCCAGCAGCGGACAGGGTTCCAATGAGCAGTTCTTC. Amino acid sequence: CASSGQGSNEQFF. The chain carries TRBV13 and TRBJ2-1; 8 bases align to TRBD1. V shed 5 bases, J shed 6 bases, and the junction held 3 bases outside the gene matches. This CDR3 spans 13 amino acids. Germline CDR1 and CDR2: PRHDT and FYEKMQ (reference sequence).

J is TRBJ2-7 and V is TRBV28; TRBD2 aligns across 10 bases. The germline CDR1 and CDR2 sequences are MDHEN and SYDVKM. The CDR3 has 17 residues. V was clipped by 4 bases and J by 0 bases; unmatched bases: 9. CDR3: CASSYPAASGSSYEQYF. CDR3 coding DNA: TGTGCCAGCAGTTACCCTGCCGCTAGCGGGAGCTCCTACGAGCAGTACTTC.

The chain is built from TRBV18 and TRBJ2-7; 9 bases line up with TRBD1. This CDR3 has 15 residues. V trimming: 7 bases; J trimming: 0 bases; junction bases outside the gene matches: 7. Germline-derived CDR1 and CDR2 are KGHSH and LQKENI. The CDR3 protein is CASCGDRANSYEQYF. As DNA, the CDR3 is TGTGCCAGCTGCGGGGACAGGGCCAACTCCTACGAGCAGTACTTC.

This sequence joins TRBV7-2 and TRBJ1-1; D uncertain. V was trimmed by 5 bases and J by 1 base, leaving 17 bases between them. Per the germline V gene, CDR1 is SGHTA and CDR2 is FQGNSA. The CDR3 covers 16 residues. The CDR3 spells CASSPSGRVPNTEAFF. The CDR3 region has the DNA TGTGCCAGCAGCCCCAGCGGTCGGGTGCCGAACACTGAAGCTTTCTTT.

The chain combines TRBV20-1 with TRBJ1-3, with unresolved D. The germline V gene has CDR1 DFQATT and CDR2 SNEGSKA (reference sequence). The CDR3 sequence is 11 residues long. The V end lost 5 bases, the J end lost 3 bases, and 5 bases lay between the germline ends. This chain's CDR3 is CSAPIGNTIYF. CDR3 in DNA: TGCAGTGCTCCAATTGGAAACACCATATATTTT.

CDR3 bases: TGTGCCAGCAGCTTAGGGTACAGGGGGCAGGCGCAGTTCTTC. Its translation: CASSLGYRGQAQFF. This chain joins TRBV7-2 and TRBJ2-1, with 9 bases fitting TRBD1. CDR1 is SGHTA, CDR2 FQGNSA, per germline. Trimming removed 1 base from V and 12 bases from J; junction bases left unmatched: 7. CDR3 length: 14 amino acids. The whole variable domain, filled in from reference TRBV7-2 and TRBJ2-1, reads GAGVSQSPSNKVTEKGKDVELRCDPISGHTALYWYRQSLGQGLEFLIYFQGNSAPDKSGLPSDRFSAERTGGSVSTLTIQRTQQEDSAVYLCASSLGYRGQAQFFGPGTRLTVL.

The chain combines TRBV4-3 with TRBJ2-7; the match to TRBD2 covers 10 bases. The trim removed 0 bases at V and 4 bases at J, leaving 12 bases unmatched. Germline V CDR1 and CDR2: LGHNA, YSLEER. The CDR3 runs 18 residues. The DNA for the CDR3 is TGCGCCAGCAGCCAAGAGTTGGGAGCGGGAGGGTTGGTTTACGAGCAGTACTTC. It yields the protein CASSQELGAGGLVYEQYF.

This rearrangement joins TRBV7-9 to TRBJ2-5; 11 nucleotides agree with TRBD1. The J segment lost 3 bases and the V segment lost 3 bases, leaving 3 bases of the junction unmatched. This CDR3 is built from 15 residues. The germline V gene encodes CDR1 SEHNR and CDR2 FQNEAQ (reference sequence). CDR3 DNA sequence: TGTGCCAGCAGCTTCGGGACAGGGGGGAAAGAGACCCAGTACTTC. Residues: CASSFGTGGKETQYF. Full variable domain (missing parts from reference TRBV7-9 and TRBJ2-5): DTGVSQNPRHKITKRGQNVTFRCDPISEHNRLYWYRQTLGQGPEFLTYFQNEAQLEKSRLLSDRFSAERPKGSFSTLEIQRTEQGDSAMYLCASSFGTGGKETQYFGPGTRLLVL.

To note about this clone: Germline is not matched at one junction end, which may reflect a read error. This sequence joins TRBV7-8 and TRBJ2-7, with D hard to call. The germline V gene encodes CDR1 SGHVS and CDR2 FQNEAQ. The length of the CDR3 is 8 residues. Here the CDR3 DNA reads TGTGCCAGCAGCCCTAAGTGGTGG. Its translation is CASSPKWW. Complete variable domain (other parts from reference TRBV7-8 and TRBJ2-7): GAGVSQSPRYKVAKRGQDVALRCDPISGHVSLFWYQQALGQGPEFLTYFQNEAQLDKSGLPSDRFFAERPEGSVSTLKIQRTQQEDSAVYLCASSPKWWGPGTRLTVT.

The genes are TRBV4-3 and TRBJ2-1, with TRBD1 identical over 9 bases. Per germline, CDR1 LGHNA and CDR2 YSLEER. CDR3 length equals 15 residues. Trimming removed 3 bases from V and 5 bases from J; junction bases left unmatched: 5. CDR3 DNA: TGCGCCAGCAGCCACCGTGGGACAGGGAACAATGAGCAGTTCTTC. It codes for CASSHRGTGNNEQFF.

The chain links TRBV14 to TRBJ2-7; 14 bases map to TRBD2. CDR3 length: 17 residues. After removal of 4 bases from V and 3 bases from J, the junction contained 8 bases not matched to a gene. CDR1 and CDR2 (germline): SGHDN, FVKESK. As DNA, the CDR3 is TGTGCCAGCAGCCCTAAAGGGACTAGCGGGAGTAGCTACGAGCAGTACTTC. It translates to CASSPKGTSGSSYEQYF.

The chain links TRBV30 to TRBJ2-3; 12 bases agree with TRBD2. The germline gives CDR1 GTSNPN, CDR2 SVGIG (reference sequence). Unmatched junction bases numbered 18, after V lost 2 bases and J lost 3 bases. The CDR3 has 20 amino acids. As DNA, the CDR3 is TGTGCCTGGAGTCGACTCCGGCTAGCGGGAGGGCCTAGGGGAACAGATACGCAGTATTTT. It is translated as CAWSRLRLAGGPRGTDTQYF.

The chain combines TRBV28 with TRBJ2-7; perhaps TRBD2 as D (5 bases). Per germline, CDR1 MDHEN and CDR2 SYDVKM. Trimming left V 3 bases short and J 4 bases short, with 7 bases between. The CDR3 loop spans 12 amino acids. This CDR3 reads CASSFGLYEQYF. The CDR3 nucleotides read TGTGCCAGCAGTTTTGGACTGTACGAGCAGTACTTC.

With regard to this clone: This specimen includes other DNA sequences encoding the same CDR3. The chain recombines TRBV7-9 with TRBJ2-7; 8 bases are shared with TRBD1. There are 14 residues in the CDR3. CDR1 is SEHNR and CDR2 is FQNEAQ in the germline V gene (reference sequence). The V and J ends lost 5 bases and 2 bases, in that order; junction bases with no gene match: 5. The CDR3 spells CASSLDRGPYEQYF. For the CDR3, the DNA is TGTGCCAGCAGCCTTGACAGGGGACCCTACGAGCAGTACTTC.

The chain couples TRBV29-1 to TRBJ1-1; D might be TRBD1 (5 bases). Germline V gives CDR1 SQVTM, CDR2 ANQGSEA. The CDR3 is 11 amino acids. The CDR3 region is CRGGGDTEAFF. The CDR3, as DNA: TGCCGGGGCGGGGGGGACACTGAAGCTTTCTTT.

The CDR3 region is CASSWAPRGDTQYF. CDR3 nucleotide sequence: TGTGCCAGCAGCTGGGCGCCAAGGGGAGATACGCAGTATTTT. V and J are TRBV6-4 and TRBJ2-3; D is possibly TRBD1 (5 bases). This CDR3 comprises 14 residues. The germline V gene has CDR1 MRHNA and CDR2 SNTAGT. V shed 6 bases and J shed 5 bases, with 15 bases lying between them.

The chain recombines TRBV4-3 with TRBJ2-7, with TRBD2 identical over 8 bases. The CDR3 is 15 amino acids. J lost 5 bases, V lost 1 base, and 7 bases had no gene match. In germline, CDR1 is LGHNA, CDR2 YSLEER. CDR3 sequence reads: CASSQVTAGGNEQYF. The CDR3, as DNA: TGCGCCAGCAGCCAAGTCACTGCGGGGGGAAACGAGCAGTACTTC.

This rearrangement joins TRBV9 to TRBJ2-7; 14 bases are shared with TRBD2. V shed 2 bases, J shed 5 bases, and the junction held 9 bases outside the gene matches. Germline CDR1 reads SGDLS; CDR2 reads YYNGEE. There are 17 residues in the CDR3. CDR3 sequence reads: CASSVAPGTSGSHEQYF. The CDR3 bases are TGTGCCAGCAGCGTGGCCCCTGGGACTAGCGGGAGTCACGAGCAGTACTTC.

The chain couples TRBV4-2 to TRBJ1-2, with TRBD1 identical over 8 bases. J gave up 6 bases and V 4 bases, and 7 bases lay outside the gene matches. The germline CDR1 and CDR2 sequences are LGHNA and YNFKEQ. The CDR3 has 14 residues. The CDR3 DNA reads TGTGCCAGCAGCCCCCTGGACAGGGTCCATGGCTACACCTTC. As protein: CASSPLDRVHGYTF.

The chain combines TRBV27 with TRBJ2-5; D gene uncertain. Trimming took 6 bases from V and 0 from J, leaving 5 bases between them. Germline values: CDR1 MNHEY, CDR2 SMNVEV (reference sequence). This CDR3 spans 12 amino acids. CDR3 in amino acids: CASSPNQETQYF. The DNA for the CDR3 is TGTGCCAGCAGCCCCAACCAAGAGACCCAGTACTTC.

This clone has a single count. A read error may produce the germline difference seen at one junction end. The chain uses TRBV15 and TRBJ2-7; unclear D gene. CDR1 and CDR2 (germline): LNHNV, YYDKDF (reference sequence). The CDR3 contains 16 residues. CDR3 bases: TGTGCCACCAGGAGAGATTTACGGGTTTCCTCCTACGAGCAGTACTTC. Translated, it gives CATRRDLRVSSYEQYF.

The chain carries TRBV7-3 and TRBJ2-1; 11 bases fit TRBD2. Trimming at V came to 2 bases and at J to 3 bases, leaving 3 bases not matched to a gene. In germline, CDR1 is SGHTA, CDR2 FQGTGA. The CDR3 has 16 residues. The DNA for the CDR3 is TGTGCCAGCAGCTTAGTTGGGACTAGCGGCTACAATGAGCAGTTCTTC. It codes for CASSLVGTSGYNEQFF.

This clone was counted a single time. The rearrangement joins TRBV4-3 to TRBJ2-5; a weak D match, TRBD2 (6 bases). With 1 base removed from V and 5 bases from J, the gap between germline ends came to 17 bases. CDR3 size: 16 residues. Germline V gene sequence: CDR1 LGHNA, CDR2 YSLEER. CDR3 nucleotides: TGCGCCAGCAGCCAAGTGTGGGGGAGGACGTGGGAGACCCAGTACTTC. Its translation: CASSQVWGRTWETQYF.

This rearrangement joins TRBV7-2 to TRBJ2-7; no clear D. V was clipped by 2 bases and J by 7 bases, with 18 bases between them. The CDR3 loop spans 15 amino acids. Germline CDR1 reads SGHTA; CDR2 reads FQGNSA. In DNA, the CDR3 is TGTGCCAGCAGCTTACCCGGTCTACCACCGGGTGAGCAGTACTTC. The encoded protein is CASSLPGLPPGEQYF. Full variable domain (outside the CDR3, taken from reference TRBV7-2 and TRBJ2-7): GAGVSQSPSNKVTEKGKDVELRCDPISGHTALYWYRQSLGQGLEFLIYFQGNSAPDKSGLPSDRFSAERTGGSVSTLTIQRTQQEDSAVYLCASSLPGLPPGEQYFGPGTRLTVT.

The rearrangement links TRBV27 to TRBJ1-1; D is possibly TRBD1 (5 bases). Looked up from germline, CDR1 is MNHEY and CDR2 is SMNVEV (reference sequence). This CDR3 is built from 15 residues. Deletions cut 5 bases from V and 2 bases from J, with 15 bases between. The CDR3 nucleotides read TGTGCCAGCAGTCCCCAAGGACAAGCTAACACTGAAGCTTTCTTT. Its protein is CASSPQGQANTEAFF.

This clone showed up just once. This chain uses TRBV11-2 with TRBJ2-1; D is ambiguous. Trimming took 1 base from V and 15 from J, leaving 10 bases between them. The V gene's germline CDR1 is SGHAT and CDR2 FQNNGV. This CDR3 has 11 amino acids. CDR3 in DNA: TGTGCCAGCAGCTTAGCCCAGAGGCGGTTCTTC. Protein sequence: CASSLAQRRFF.